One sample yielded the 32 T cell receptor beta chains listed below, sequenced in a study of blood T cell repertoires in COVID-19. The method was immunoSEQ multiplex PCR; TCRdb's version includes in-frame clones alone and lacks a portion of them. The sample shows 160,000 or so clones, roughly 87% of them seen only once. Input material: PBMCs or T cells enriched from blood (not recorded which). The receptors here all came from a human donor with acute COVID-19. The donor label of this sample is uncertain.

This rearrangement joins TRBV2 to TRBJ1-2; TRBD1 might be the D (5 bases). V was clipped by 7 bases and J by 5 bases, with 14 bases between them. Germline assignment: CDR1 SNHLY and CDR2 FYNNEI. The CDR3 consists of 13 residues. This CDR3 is CASKGADRYGYTF. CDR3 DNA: TGTGCCAGCAAAGGGGCGGATAGGTATGGCTACACCTTC.

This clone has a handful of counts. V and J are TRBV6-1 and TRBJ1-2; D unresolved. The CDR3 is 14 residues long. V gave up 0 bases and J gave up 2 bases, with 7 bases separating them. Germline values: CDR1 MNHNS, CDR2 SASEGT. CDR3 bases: TGTGCCAGCAGTGAAGCCGCAGGCAACTATGGCTACACCTTC. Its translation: CASSEAAGNYGYTF.

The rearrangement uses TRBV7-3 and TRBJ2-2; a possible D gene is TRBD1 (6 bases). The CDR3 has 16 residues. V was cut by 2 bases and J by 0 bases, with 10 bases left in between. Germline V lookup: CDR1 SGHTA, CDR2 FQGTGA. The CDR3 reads CASSLDRPSNTGELFF. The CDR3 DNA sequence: TGTGCCAGCAGCTTAGACAGGCCTTCGAACACCGGGGAGCTGTTTTTT.

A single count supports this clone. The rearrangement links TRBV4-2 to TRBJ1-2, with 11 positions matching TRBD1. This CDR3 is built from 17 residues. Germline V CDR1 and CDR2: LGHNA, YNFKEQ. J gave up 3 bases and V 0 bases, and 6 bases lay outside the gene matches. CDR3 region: CASSQDRGTGGYYGYTF. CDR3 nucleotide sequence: TGTGCCAGCAGCCAAGATCGAGGGACAGGGGGATACTATGGCTACACCTTC.

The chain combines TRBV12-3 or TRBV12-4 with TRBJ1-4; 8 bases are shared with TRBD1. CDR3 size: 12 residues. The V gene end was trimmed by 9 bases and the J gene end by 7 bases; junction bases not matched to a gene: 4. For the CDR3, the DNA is TGTGCCAGTGGACAGGGTCCTGAAAAACTGTTTTTT. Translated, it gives CASGQGPEKLFF.

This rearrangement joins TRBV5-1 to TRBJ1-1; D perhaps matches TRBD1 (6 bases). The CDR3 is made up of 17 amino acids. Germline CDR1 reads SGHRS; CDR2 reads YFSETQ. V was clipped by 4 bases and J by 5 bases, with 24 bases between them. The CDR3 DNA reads TGCGCCAGCAGCCGGCGCCCCGCTGGACAGAAGGTAACTGAAGCTTTCTTT. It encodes CASSRRPAGQKVTEAFF.

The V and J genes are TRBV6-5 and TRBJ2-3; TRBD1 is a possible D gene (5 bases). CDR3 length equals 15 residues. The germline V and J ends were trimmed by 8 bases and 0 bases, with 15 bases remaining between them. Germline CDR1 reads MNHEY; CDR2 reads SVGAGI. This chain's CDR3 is CASELGQGSTDTQYF. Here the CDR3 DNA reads TGTGCCAGCGAATTAGGGCAGGGCAGCACAGATACGCAGTATTTT.

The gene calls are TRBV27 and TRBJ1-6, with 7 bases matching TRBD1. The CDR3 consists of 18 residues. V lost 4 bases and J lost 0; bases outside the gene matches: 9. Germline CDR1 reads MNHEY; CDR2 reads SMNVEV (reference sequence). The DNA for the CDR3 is TGTGCCAGCAGTTCCAATCCCACAGGGGTCTCCTATAATTCACCCCTCCACTTT. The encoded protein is CASSSNPTGVSYNSPLHF.

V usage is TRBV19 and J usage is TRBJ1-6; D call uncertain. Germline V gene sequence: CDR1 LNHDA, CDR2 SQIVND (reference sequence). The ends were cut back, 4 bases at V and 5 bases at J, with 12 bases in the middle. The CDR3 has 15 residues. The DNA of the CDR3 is TGTGCCAGTAGTACACCGCCCCAGAATAATTCACCCCTCCACTTT. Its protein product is CASSTPPQNNSPLHF.

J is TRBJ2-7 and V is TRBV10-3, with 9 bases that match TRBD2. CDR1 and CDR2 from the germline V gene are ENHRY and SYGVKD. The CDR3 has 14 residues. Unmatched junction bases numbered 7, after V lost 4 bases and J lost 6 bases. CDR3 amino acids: CAISGAGTSSEQYF. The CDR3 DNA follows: TGTGCCATCAGTGGGGCCGGGACTAGCTCCGAGCAGTACTTC.

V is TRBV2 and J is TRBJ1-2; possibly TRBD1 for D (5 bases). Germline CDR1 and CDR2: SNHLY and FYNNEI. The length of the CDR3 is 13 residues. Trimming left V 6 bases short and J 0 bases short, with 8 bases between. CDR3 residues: CASREGPNYGYTF. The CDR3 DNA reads TGTGCCAGCAGGGAGGGACCTAACTATGGCTACACCTTC.

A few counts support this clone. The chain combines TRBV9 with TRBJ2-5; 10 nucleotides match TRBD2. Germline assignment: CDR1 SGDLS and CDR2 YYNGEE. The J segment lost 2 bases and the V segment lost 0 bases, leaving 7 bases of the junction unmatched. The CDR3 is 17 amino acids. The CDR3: CASSVDPSGGQQETQYF. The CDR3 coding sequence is TGTGCCAGCAGCGTAGACCCTAGCGGGGGCCAACAAGAGACCCAGTACTTC.

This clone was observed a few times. CDR3: CASSVYGTGLTHGYTF. DNA of the CDR3: TGTGCCAGCAGCGTATATGGGACAGGGTTGACCCATGGCTACACCTTC. The chain combines TRBV9 with TRBJ1-2, with 9 bases matching TRBD1. V shed 1 base and J 6 bases; nucleotides not matched to a gene: 10. Germline V gene lookup returns CDR1 SGDLS and CDR2 YYNGEE. CDR3 size: 16 residues.

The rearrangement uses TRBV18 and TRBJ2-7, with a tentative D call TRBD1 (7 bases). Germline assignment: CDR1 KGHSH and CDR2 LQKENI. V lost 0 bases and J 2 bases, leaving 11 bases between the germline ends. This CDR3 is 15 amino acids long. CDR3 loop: CASSPPSRGAYEQYF. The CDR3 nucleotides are TGTGCCAGCTCACCACCATCCAGGGGGGCCTACGAGCAGTACTTC.

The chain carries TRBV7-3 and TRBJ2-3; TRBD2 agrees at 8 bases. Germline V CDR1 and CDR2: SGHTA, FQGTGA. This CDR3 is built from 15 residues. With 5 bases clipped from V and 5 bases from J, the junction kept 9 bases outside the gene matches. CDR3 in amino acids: CASSLRGGYRDTQYF. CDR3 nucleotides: TGTGCCAGCAGCCTACGGGGGGGCTATAGAGATACGCAGTATTTT.

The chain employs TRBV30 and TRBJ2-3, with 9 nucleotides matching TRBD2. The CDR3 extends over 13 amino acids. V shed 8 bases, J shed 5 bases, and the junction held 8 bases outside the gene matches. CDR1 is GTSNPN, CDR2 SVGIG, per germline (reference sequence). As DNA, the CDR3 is TGTGCCCAGAGGCGGGGGGGCAAAGATACGCAGTATTTT. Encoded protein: CAQRRGGKDTQYF.

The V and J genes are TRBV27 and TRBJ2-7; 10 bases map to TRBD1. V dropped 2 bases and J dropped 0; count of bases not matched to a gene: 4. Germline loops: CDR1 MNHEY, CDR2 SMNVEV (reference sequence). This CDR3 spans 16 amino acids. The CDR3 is CASSLGTGAISYEQYF. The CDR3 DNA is TGTGCCAGCAGTTTAGGGACAGGGGCTATCTCCTACGAGCAGTACTTC.

In DNA form, the CDR3 reads TGTGCCAGCAGCTTGGCATTTCAGGGTCTCACTGGAAACACCATATATTTT. It codes for CASSLAFQGLTGNTIYF. The chain combines TRBV5-6 with TRBJ1-3, with D possibly being TRBD1 (5 bases). From germline, CDR1 is SGHDT and CDR2 YYEEEE. This CDR3 has 17 residues. Trimming removed 0 bases from V and 2 bases from J, with 15 bases in between.

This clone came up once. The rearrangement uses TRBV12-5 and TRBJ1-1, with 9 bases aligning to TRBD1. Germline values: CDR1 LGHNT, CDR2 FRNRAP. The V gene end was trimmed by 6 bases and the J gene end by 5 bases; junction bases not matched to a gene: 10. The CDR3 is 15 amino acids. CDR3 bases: TGTGCTAGTGGACCGGACAGGGGTGGGTGGACTGAAGCTTTCTTT. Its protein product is CASGPDRGGWTEAFF.

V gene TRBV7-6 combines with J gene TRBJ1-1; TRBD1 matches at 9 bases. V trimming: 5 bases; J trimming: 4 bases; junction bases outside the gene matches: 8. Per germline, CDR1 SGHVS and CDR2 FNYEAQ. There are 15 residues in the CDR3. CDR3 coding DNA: TGTGCCAGCAGCCCCGGACAGGGGTCGATCACTGAAGCTTTCTTT. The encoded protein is CASSPGQGSITEAFF.

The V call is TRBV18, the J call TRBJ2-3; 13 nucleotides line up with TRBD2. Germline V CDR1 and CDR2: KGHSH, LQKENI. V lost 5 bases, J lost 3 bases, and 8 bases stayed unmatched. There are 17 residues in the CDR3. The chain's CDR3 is CASSSTRTSGGTDTQYF. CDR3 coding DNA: TGTGCCAGCTCATCAACTCGGACTAGCGGGGGAACAGATACGCAGTATTTT.

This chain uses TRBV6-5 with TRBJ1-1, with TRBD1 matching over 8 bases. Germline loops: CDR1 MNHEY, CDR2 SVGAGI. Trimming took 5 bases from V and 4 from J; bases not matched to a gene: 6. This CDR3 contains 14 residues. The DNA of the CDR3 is TGTGCCAGCAGTCTCGACAGGGGTGGCACTGAAGCTTTCTTT. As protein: CASSLDRGGTEAFF.

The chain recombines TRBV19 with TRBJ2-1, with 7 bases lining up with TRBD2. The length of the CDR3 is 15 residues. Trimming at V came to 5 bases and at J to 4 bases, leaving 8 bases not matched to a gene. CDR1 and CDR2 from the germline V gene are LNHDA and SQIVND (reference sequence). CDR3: CASSYRLAAYNEQFF. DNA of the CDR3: TGTGCCAGTAGTTACCGGCTAGCGGCGTACAATGAGCAGTTCTTC.

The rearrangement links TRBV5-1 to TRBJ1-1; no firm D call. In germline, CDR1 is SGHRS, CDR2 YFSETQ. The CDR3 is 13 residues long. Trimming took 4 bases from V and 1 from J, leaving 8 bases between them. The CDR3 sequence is CASSPSGNTEAFF. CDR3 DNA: TGCGCCAGCAGCCCCAGTGGGAACACTGAAGCTTTCTTT.

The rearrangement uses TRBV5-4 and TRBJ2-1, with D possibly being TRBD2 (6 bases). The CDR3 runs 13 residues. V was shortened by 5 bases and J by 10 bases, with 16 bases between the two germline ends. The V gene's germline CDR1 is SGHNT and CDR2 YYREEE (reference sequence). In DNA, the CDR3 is TGTGCCAGCAGGAGGGGCGGGGAAGGGGAGCAGTTCTTC. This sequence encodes CASRRGGEGEQFF.

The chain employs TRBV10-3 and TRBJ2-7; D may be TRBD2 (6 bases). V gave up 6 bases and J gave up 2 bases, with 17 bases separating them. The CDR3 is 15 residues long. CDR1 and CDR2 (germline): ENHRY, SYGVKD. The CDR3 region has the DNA TGTGCCATCAGCCCAGACCGGCGGGGCGCCTACGAGCAGTACTTC. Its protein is CAISPDRRGAYEQYF.

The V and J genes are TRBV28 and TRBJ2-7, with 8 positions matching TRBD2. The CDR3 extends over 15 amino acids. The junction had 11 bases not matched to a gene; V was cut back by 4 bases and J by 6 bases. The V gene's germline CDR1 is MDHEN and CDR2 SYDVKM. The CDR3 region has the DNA TGTGCCAGCAGTTCGGGGGGGGTCACGTTGGGCGAGCAGTACTTC. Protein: CASSSGGVTLGEQYF.

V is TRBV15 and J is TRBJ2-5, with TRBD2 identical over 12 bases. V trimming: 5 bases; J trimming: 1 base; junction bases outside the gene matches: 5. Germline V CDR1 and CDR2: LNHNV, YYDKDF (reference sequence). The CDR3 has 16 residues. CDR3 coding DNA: TGTGCCACCAGCCCTAGGACTAGCGGGGTCCAAGAGACCCAGTACTTC. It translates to CATSPRTSGVQETQYF.

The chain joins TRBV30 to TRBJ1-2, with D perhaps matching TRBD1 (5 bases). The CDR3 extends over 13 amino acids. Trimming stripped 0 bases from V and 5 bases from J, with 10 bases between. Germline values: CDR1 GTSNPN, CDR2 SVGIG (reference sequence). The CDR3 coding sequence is TGTGCCTGGAGTGTACAGGATGGGTATGGCTACACCTTC. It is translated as CAWSVQDGYGYTF.

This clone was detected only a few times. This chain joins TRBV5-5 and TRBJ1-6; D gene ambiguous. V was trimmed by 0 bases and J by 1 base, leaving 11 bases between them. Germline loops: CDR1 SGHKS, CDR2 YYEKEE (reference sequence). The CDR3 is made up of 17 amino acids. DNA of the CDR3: TGTGCCAGCAGCTTGGTCGTTTCGGGGTCCTATAATTCACCCCTCCACTTT. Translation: CASSLVVSGSYNSPLHF.

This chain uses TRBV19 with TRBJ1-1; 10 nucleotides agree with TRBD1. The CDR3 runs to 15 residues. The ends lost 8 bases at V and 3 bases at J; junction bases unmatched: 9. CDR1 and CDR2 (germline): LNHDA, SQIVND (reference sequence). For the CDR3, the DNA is TGTGCCAGTTCGACAGGGGGCAGATTTTACACTGAAGCTTTCTTT. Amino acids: CASSTGGRFYTEAFF.

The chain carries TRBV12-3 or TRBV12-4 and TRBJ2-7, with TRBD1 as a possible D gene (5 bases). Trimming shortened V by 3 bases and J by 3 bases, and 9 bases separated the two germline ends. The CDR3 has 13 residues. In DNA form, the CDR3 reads TGTGCCAGCAGTTTCGCAGGGCACTACGAGCAGTACTTC. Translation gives CASSFAGHYEQYF.